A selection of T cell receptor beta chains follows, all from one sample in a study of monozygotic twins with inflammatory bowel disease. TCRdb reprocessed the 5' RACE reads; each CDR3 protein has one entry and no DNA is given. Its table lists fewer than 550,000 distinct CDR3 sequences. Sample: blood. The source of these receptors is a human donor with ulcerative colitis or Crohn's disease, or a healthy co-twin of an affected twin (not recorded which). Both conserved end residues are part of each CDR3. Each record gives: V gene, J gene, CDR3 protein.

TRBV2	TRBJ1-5	CASRGFSNQPQHF
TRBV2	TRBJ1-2	CASKDFYGYTF
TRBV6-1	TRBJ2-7	CASRTSGGRGNEQYF
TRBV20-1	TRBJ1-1	CSAPGLGNTEAFF
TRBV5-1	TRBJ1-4	CASSLDGFNEKLFF
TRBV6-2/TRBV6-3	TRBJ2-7	CASIKQPGLAGARSYEQYF
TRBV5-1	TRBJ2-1	CASSTGQGSSYNEQFF
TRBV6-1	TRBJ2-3	CASRGTSGGEPDTQYF
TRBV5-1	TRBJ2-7	CASSLSGTAVYEQYF
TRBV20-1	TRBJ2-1	CSARGLAEDNEQFF
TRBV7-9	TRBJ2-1	CASSFLGQEYNEQFF
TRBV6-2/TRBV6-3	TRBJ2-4	CASSNQARDGGKNIQYF
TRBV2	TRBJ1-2	CASSVRDKQFYYGYTF
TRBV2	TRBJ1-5	CASSRSHSNQPQHF
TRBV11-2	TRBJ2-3	CASSPDGAGTQYF
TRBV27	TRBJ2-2	CASSLSGLGNTGELFF
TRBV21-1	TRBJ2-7	CAAGGRTEFYEQYF
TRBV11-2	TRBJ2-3	CASSRCYSGRGNTDTQYF
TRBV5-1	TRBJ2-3	CASSFTSGGGDTQYF
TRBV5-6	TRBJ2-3	CASSLVAGGPDTQYF
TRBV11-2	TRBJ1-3	CASSLRPRTASGNTIYF
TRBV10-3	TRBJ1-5	CAISESGGIHNQPQHF
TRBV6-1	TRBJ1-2	CAARDRDRAGGYTF
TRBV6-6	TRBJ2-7	CASSYQDSYEQYF